One sample yielded the 2 T cell receptor beta chains listed below, sequenced in a study of blood T cell repertoires in COVID-19. Sequencing was performed with immunoSEQ multiplex PCR; in TCRdb, only in-frame clones are kept and a portion is missing. There are some 130,000 clones in the sample; about 92% occur only once, and about 3.5% lies in the top ten. The sample was peripheral blood. The receptors stem from a man over 45 with active COVID-19.

The chain employs TRBV7-9 and TRBJ2-2; weak D call: TRBD2 (6 bases). V was pared by 6 bases and J by 7 bases, with 18 bases between. The CDR3 runs 15 residues. CDR1 and CDR2 (germline): SEHNR, FQNEAQ (reference sequence). The CDR3 DNA reads TGTGCCAGCAGTATCCTGGGCGGGACTGGCGGGGAGCTGTTTTTT. Translating gives CASSILGGTGGELFF.

This clone was seen once. This chain joins TRBV7-8 and TRBJ1-5; 11 bases are shared with TRBD1. Germline CDR1 SGHVS, CDR2 FQNEAQ. The CDR3 sequence is 17 residues long. Trimming cost V 1 base and J 4 bases; bases outside gene matches: 6. The CDR3 region has the DNA TGTGCCAGCAGCTTAGTAGGGGACAGGGGGTTTAATCAGCCCCAGCATTTT. It encodes CASSLVGDRGFNQPQHF.